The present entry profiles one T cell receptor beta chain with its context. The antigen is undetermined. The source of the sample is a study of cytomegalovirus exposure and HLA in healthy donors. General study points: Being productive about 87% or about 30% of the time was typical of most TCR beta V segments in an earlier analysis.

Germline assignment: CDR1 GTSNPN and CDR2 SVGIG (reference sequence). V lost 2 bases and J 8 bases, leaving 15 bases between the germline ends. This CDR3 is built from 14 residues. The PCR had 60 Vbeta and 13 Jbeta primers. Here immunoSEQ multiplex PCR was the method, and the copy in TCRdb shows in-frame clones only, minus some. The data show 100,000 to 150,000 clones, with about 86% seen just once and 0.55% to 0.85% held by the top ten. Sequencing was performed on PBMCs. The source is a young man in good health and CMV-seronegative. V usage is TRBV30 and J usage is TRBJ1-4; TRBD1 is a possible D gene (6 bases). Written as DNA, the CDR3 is TGTGCCTGGAGTTGGGGAGGGGGTAGAGAAAAACTGTTTTTT. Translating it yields CAWSWGGGREKLFF. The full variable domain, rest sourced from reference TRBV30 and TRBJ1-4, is SQTIHQWPATLVQPVGSPLSLECTVEGTSNPNLYWYRQAAGRGLQLLFYSVGIGQISSEVPQNLSASRPQDRQFILSSKKLLLSDSGFYLCAWSWGGGREKLFFGSGTQLSVL.